This entry is about one T cell receptor beta chain. Its target is unknown. The CDR3 is 14 amino acids. Germline V gives CDR1 LGHDT, CDR2 YNNKEL (reference sequence). With 6 bases removed from V and 7 bases from J, the gap between germline ends came to 15 bases. This specimen belongs to a study of neurological immune-mediated disorders. TCRdb re-called the 5' RACE reads through MiXCR, storing one row per CDR3 protein. This table holds 50,000 to 80,000 distinct CDR3 sequences, under 3.5% found once. Study findings and constraints: Patients with HTLV-1-associated myelopathy showed the most TCR clonal expansion. Those with multiple sclerosis showed the least, falling below healthy controls. Private repertoires in all groups were suggested by the finding that expanded clones across subjects shared no CDR3 amino acid sequences.

Unsorted libraries came from 2 million PBMCs stored at -80 °C. V usage is TRBV3-1 and J usage is TRBJ2-2; D is unresolved. The receptor was derived from a man aged 40-55 years with multiple sclerosis. Sequencing was performed on PBMCs. The chain's CDR3 is CASSHPLQSGELFF. The CDR3 nucleotides are TGTGCCAGCAGTCACCCCCTACAGAGCGGGGAGCTGTTTTTT.